The entry that follows covers one TCR beta chain sequence. This sample stems from a study of T cells in Graves' hyperthyroidism and ophthalmopathy. Study at large: Pretreatment peripheral blood was obtained at initial diagnosis.

Exclusion criteria comprised uncontrolled infection, other autoimmune disease, pregnancy or lactation. Diagnosis relied on clinical symptoms, serum thyroxine and TRAb, thyroid ultrasound and orbital computed tomography. Fresh peripheral blood, about 9.9 ml, yielded the PBMCs. CDR1 DFQATT and CDR2 SNEGSKA come from the germline V gene (reference sequence). The CDR3 consists of 15 residues. V lost 2 bases and J lost 5, with 16 bases in between. Amplified regions were TCR beta CDR3 sequences from RNA transcripts. The TCR CDR3 was amplified in a first-round RT-PCR using the HTBI primer set. Via MiXCR, TCRdb re-called the multiplex PCR reads, giving one row per CDR3 protein. The sample consists of 300,000 to 450,000 distinct CDR3 sequences, about 15% of them appearing once.

Sequences were obtained from blood. This rearrangement joins TRBV20-1 to TRBJ1-5; D possibly corresponds to TRBD1 (5 bases). The TCR sequence derives from a woman aged 30 to 39 with Graves' ophthalmopathy. The CDR3 coding sequence is TGCAGTGCTAGACTGTTAGCGGGGGATCATCAGCCCCAGCATTTT. It codes for CSARLLAGDHQPQHF.